A single sample is the source of the 12 T cell receptor beta chains below, sequenced in a study of T cells after yellow fever vaccination. TCRdb called the 5' RACE reads again in MiXCR, with one record for every CDR3 protein. The profile shows 450,000 to 650,000 distinct CDR3 sequences, roughly 14% of them singletons. The specimen was PBMCs, collected on the day of the yellow fever booster vaccination. These TCRs come from a man aged 30 to 39 who received the YFV17D yellow fever vaccine.

The chain uses TRBV5-1 and TRBJ2-7; D gene ambiguous. This CDR3 has 12 amino acids. The V and J ends lost 5 bases and 7 bases respectively, with 13 bases between them. CDR1 and CDR2 from the germline V gene are SGHRS and YFSETQ. The CDR3 here is CASRSSGMEQYF. The CDR3 DNA sequence: TGCGCCAGCAGATCTTCGGGTATGGAGCAGTACTTC. Using reference TRBV5-1 and TRBJ2-7 for the parts outside the CDR3, the full variable domain is KAGVTQTPRYLIKTRGQQVTLSCSPISGHRSVSWYQQTPGQGLQFLFEYFSETQRNKGNFPGRFSGRQFSNSRSEMNVSTLELGDSALYLCASRSSGMEQYFGPGTRLTVT.

This clonotype was recorded a few times. Here the CDR3 reads CASSFGWNEQFF. In nucleotides, the CDR3 is TGTGCCAGCAGCTTCGGGTGGAATGAGCAGTTCTTC. The chain links TRBV11-2 to TRBJ2-1, with unresolved D. The CDR3 has 12 residues. Germline values: CDR1 SGHAT, CDR2 FQNNGV. Trimming removed 3 bases at V and 7 bases at J, with 7 bases between.

The chain is built from TRBV19 and TRBJ2-1, with D possibly TRBD2 on 6 matching bases. V dropped 1 base and J dropped 8 bases, with 18 bases sitting between them. Germline-derived CDR1 and CDR2 are LNHDA and SQIVND (reference sequence). The CDR3 runs 16 residues. The CDR3 bases are TGTGCCAGTAGTATAGTGGGACTCCCAAGCAGCGATGAGCAGTTCTTC. Translation: CASSIVGLPSSDEQFF.

This clonotype turned up a few times. The chain combines TRBV6-1 with TRBJ2-2; TRBD2 might be the D (5 bases). The germline V gene has CDR1 MNHNS and CDR2 SASEGT. V lost 6 bases and J lost 0, with 14 bases in between. CDR3 length: 16 amino acids. The CDR3 protein is CASRSRRGSNTGELFF. CDR3 DNA sequence: TGTGCCAGCAGATCCCGACGGGGTTCGAACACCGGGGAGCTGTTTTTT.

J is TRBJ2-2 and V is TRBV24-1; TRBD1 agrees at 11 bases. With 9 bases clipped from V and 7 bases from J, the junction kept 6 bases outside the gene matches. The CDR3 spans 14 residues. From germline, CDR1 is KGHDR and CDR2 SFDVKD. CDR3 protein: CATERDRGFGELFF. The CDR3 nucleotides are TGTGCCACCGAACGGGACAGGGGGTTCGGGGAGCTGTTTTTT.

This clonotype has more than one count but fewer than ten. The gene calls are TRBV7-2 and TRBJ2-2, with 10 bases lining up with TRBD2. Losses at the gene ends were 3 bases for V and 1 base for J; bases not matched to a gene: 5. This CDR3 has 17 residues. CDR1 and CDR2 (germline): SGHTA, FQGNSA. The CDR3 loop is CASSFLRLAGNTGELFF. DNA of the CDR3: TGTGCCAGCAGCTTCCTTAGACTAGCGGGGAACACCGGGGAGCTGTTTTTT.

This clonotype was seen a few times. This chain uses TRBV5-8 with TRBJ2-1; 9 bases are a match to TRBD2. Per the germline V gene, CDR1 is SGHTS and CDR2 is YDEGEE. The CDR3 consists of 15 residues. J was trimmed by 9 bases and V by 4 bases; bases with no gene match: 11. The CDR3 DNA follows: TGTGCCAGCAGCCTGAGGGATAGCGGGAGAGTTGAGCAGTTCTTC. Amino acids: CASSLRDSGRVEQFF.

The V gene is TRBV7-2, the J gene TRBJ2-1; D unclear. Trimming removed 2 bases from V and 10 bases from J, with 18 bases in between. The germline V gene encodes CDR1 SGHTA and CDR2 FQGNSA. The CDR3 has 15 residues. CDR3 sequence reads: CASSLSPPRLGEQFF. In DNA form, the CDR3 reads TGTGCCAGCAGCTTAAGTCCCCCTCGGCTTGGCGAGCAGTTCTTC.

V usage is TRBV7-2 and J usage is TRBJ2-2, with 7 bases fitting TRBD1. The CDR3 runs to 15 residues. With 5 bases clipped from V and 7 bases from J, the junction kept 10 bases outside the gene matches. CDR1 and CDR2 from the germline V gene are SGHTA and FQGNSA. DNA for the CDR3: TGTGCCAGCAGCACCGCCGGGACAGTCGGCGGGGAGCTGTTTTTT. Residues: CASSTAGTVGGELFF.

In its sample, this clonotype was seen a few times. The chain employs TRBV7-2 and TRBJ2-3; a weak D match, TRBD2 (6 bases). Germline loops: CDR1 SGHTA, CDR2 FQGNSA. The CDR3 loop spans 14 amino acids. The V end lost 3 bases, the J end lost 3 bases, and 10 bases lay between the germline ends. The CDR3 here is CASSFLGTTDTQYF. As DNA, the CDR3 is TGTGCCAGCAGCTTTCTCGGGACTACAGATACGCAGTATTTT.

This clonotype came up a few times. The chain recombines TRBV5-4 with TRBJ2-5; tentatively, D is TRBD2 (5 bases). CDR3 size: 15 residues. V was pared by 5 bases and J by 3 bases, with 17 bases between. Looked up from germline, CDR1 is SGHNT and CDR2 is YYREEE (reference sequence). The CDR3 nucleotides are TGTGCCAGCAGTCCTAAAGGAGCCGGGAAAGAGACCCAGTACTTC. This translates into CASSPKGAGKETQYF.

With regard to this clonotype: A much larger clone lies one base from this, so it may be a read error. The conserved phenylalanine or tryptophan is not found at the CDR3 terminus, so this likely reflects a read error. The V gene is TRBV4-2, the J gene TRBJ2-5; D possibly corresponds to TRBD2 (5 bases). Germline lookup yields CDR1 LGHNA and CDR2 YNFKEQ. The CDR3 spans 14 residues. V dropped 3 bases and J dropped 6 bases, with 14 bases sitting between them. The CDR3 loop reads CASSHEDSRQTQYS. The CDR3 region has the DNA TGTGCCAGCAGCCACGAGGACTCCCGGCAGACCCAGTACTCC.